This T cell receptor (beta chain) derives from a study of blood T cell repertoires in COVID-19. Overall study: Collection of acute and convalescent COVID-19 samples took place in the United States, Italy and Spain.

Per the authors' pipeline: For nucleated cells, counts were estimated from reference gene primer amplification. TCRdb's copy holds only in-frame clones and misses some; the assay was immunoSEQ multiplex PCR. The D gene and trimming were derived from the DNA, and the V and J assignments and clone size from that table. Among under 450,000 clones listed, about 89% were seen once. Trimming took 1 base from V and 1 from J, leaving 7 bases between them. There are 14 residues in the CDR3. The germline gives CDR1 LNHDA, CDR2 SQIVND (reference sequence). The V gene is TRBV19, the J gene TRBJ1-2; D gene unclear. The sample comprised PBMCs or T cells enriched from blood (not recorded which). This clonotype originated in a man aged 25 to 45 who had recovered from COVID-19. This CDR3 is CASSIGLDNYGYTF. The CDR3 bases are TGTGCCAGTAGTATAGGCTTAGATAACTATGGCTACACCTTC.